The rows below give T cell receptor beta chains drawn from one sample of a study of regulatory T cells in long-lasting Graves disease. TCRdb recomputed calls from the multiplex PCR reads with MiXCR, one row per CDR3 protein. There are about 660,000 distinct CDR3 sequences in the sample; 30% occur only once, and roughly 40% lies in the top ten. The input for sequencing was peripheral blood mononuclear cells (PBMCs), taken when the disease was refractory, from a patient treated with antithyroid drugs. All receptors derive from a female donor with Graves disease. The CDR3 runs from the conserved cysteine through the conserved F or W. The order of the fields is D gene, clone size, V gene, J gene, CDR3 DNA, CDR3 protein. D genes are given only for firm matches. Some rows mark clone size as missing; the rest say once, few, many or name a class of expanded clone.

NA	many	TRBV12-3/TRBV12-4	TRBJ1-5	TGTGCCAGCAGTTCTCAGAATAGCAATCAGCCCCAGCATTTT	CASSSQNSNQPQHF
NA	NA	TRBV6-1	TRBJ1-4	TGTGCCAGCAGCGAAACAGGAGGGGTTGAAAAACTGTTTTTT	CASSETGGVEKLFF
TRBD1	few	TRBV11-2	TRBJ2-7	TGTGCCAGCAGCTCGGACAGGCTCTCCTACGAGCAGTACTTC	CASSSDRLSYEQYF
NA	many	TRBV6-1	TRBJ1-1	TGTGCCAGCAGTCAAAACCTAAACACTGAAGCTTTCTTT	CASSQNLNTEAFF
TRBD1	few	TRBV20-1	TRBJ2-7	TGCAGTGCTAGAGGCCTCAGGGGGCGCGTCGAGCAGTACTTC	CSARGLRGRVEQYF
NA	NA	TRBV7-2	TRBJ1-2	TGTGCCAGCAGCTTAGCCACAACCCATAACTATGACTACACCTTC	CASSLATTHNYDYTF
NA	NA	TRBV27	TRBJ2-5	TGTGCCAGCAGCCATAACCCCCTAAAGACCCAGTACTTC	CASSHNPLKTQYF
NA	NA	TRBV15	TRBJ2-2	TGTGCCACCAGCAGAAAAACCGGGCCCCGCACCGGGGAGCTGTTTTTT	CATSRKTGPRTGELFF
TRBD2	many	TRBV28	TRBJ2-5	TGTGCCAGCAGTAGCGGGACCCATCTGGCGGAGACCCAGTACTTC	CASSSGTHLAETQYF
TRBD1	NA	TRBV19	TRBJ1-2	TGTGCCAGTAGTATAGATGGTACAGGGGGCTATGGCTACACCTTC	CASSIDGTGGYGYTF
NA	NA	TRBV11-2	TRBJ1-6	TGTGCCAGCAATCCAGGGAGGGAACCCTATAATTCACCCCTCCACTTT	CASNPGREPYNSPLHF
TRBD1	few	TRBV28	TRBJ1-1	TGTGCCAGCAGTCACCCGACAGGGTATGGCACTGAAGCTTTCTTT	CASSHPTGYGTEAFF
NA	NA	TRBV5-1	TRBJ1-4	TGCGCCAGCAGCTTCGACATCACTAATGAAAAACTGTTTTTT	CASSFDITNEKLFF
NA	NA	TRBV3-1	TRBJ2-7	TGTGCCAGCAGCCAAGATGGTACTAGCCGGCTATACGAGCAGTACTTC	CASSQDGTSRLYEQYF
TRBD1	many	TRBV28	TRBJ1-2	TGTGCCAGCAGTTTATTGCGACAGGGAAACTATGGCTACACCTTC	CASSLLRQGNYGYTF
NA	few	TRBV5-1	TRBJ2-2	TGCGCCAGCAGGTCCCCACCGGGATCTAACACCGGGGAGCTGTTTTTT	CASRSPPGSNTGELFF
TRBD1	NA	TRBV12-3/TRBV12-4	TRBJ1-5	TGTGCCAGCAGGAAGACAGGGAATAGCAATCAGCCCCAGCATTTT	CASRKTGNSNQPQHF
NA	NA	TRBV20-1	TRBJ1-5	TGCAGTGCCCTTGGAGCCTCCAAGCAGCCCCAGCATTTT	CSALGASKQPQHF
NA	NA	TRBV29-1	TRBJ2-5	TGCAGCATCCGGTGGGGGGAGACCCAGTACTTC	CSIRWGETQYF
NA	NA	TRBV6-1	TRBJ2-5	TGTGCCAGCAGTACGACTAGTAAAGAGACCCAGTACTTC	CASSTTSKETQYF
TRBD2	few	TRBV29-1	TRBJ2-7	TGCAGCGGGGGGGGACTAGCGGGAGACGAGCAGTACTTC	CSGGGLAGDEQYF
NA	many	TRBV15	TRBJ1-1	TGTGCCACCAGCGGGGGGCTCCTGGGGAACACTGAAGCTTTCTTT	CATSGGLLGNTEAFF
TRBD1	NA	TRBV6-5	TRBJ1-4	TGTGCCAGCAGTTTTTCCCGGGACAGGGCTGAAAAACTGTTTTTT	CASSFSRDRAEKLFF
NA	NA	TRBV30	TRBJ1-2	TGTGCCTGGAGTGTTGTCGGCGACTATGGCTGCACCTTC	CAWSVVGDYGCTF
NA	NA	TRBV15	TRBJ1-1	TGTGCCACCAGAAAGAGCACCCCGGGCGACACTGAAGCTTTCTTT	CATRKSTPGDTEAFF
NA	few	TRBV11-2	TRBJ1-6	TGTGCCAGCAGCTTGGAGGGGGGGGCTGGATCACCCCTCCACTTT	CASSLEGGAGSPLHF
TRBD1	many	TRBV6-1	TRBJ2-5	TGTGCCAGCAACACCGGGACAGGTCAAGAGACCCAGTACTTC	CASNTGTGQETQYF
TRBD1	NA	TRBV6-1	TRBJ2-2	TGTGCCAGCAGTGAAAAGACAGGGGGTTTTTCCGGGGAGCTGTTTTTT	CASSEKTGGFSGELFF
NA	many	TRBV11-2	TRBJ1-4	TGTGCCAGCAGCTTCGGTCCAACTAATGAAAAACTGTTTTTT	CASSFGPTNEKLFF
NA	NA	TRBV7-6	TRBJ1-3	TGTGCCAGCAGCTTAGGGGATGGAAACACCATATATTTT	CASSLGDGNTIYF
NA	few	TRBV20-1	TRBJ2-5	TGCAGTGCTTCCCAGGGGGGACAAGAGACCCAGTACTTC	CSASQGGQETQYF
NA	NA	TRBV28	TRBJ1-6	TGTGCCAGCAGTCCTCAGGGAGGGATGAATTCACCCCTCCACTTT	CASSPQGGMNSPLHF
TRBD1	NA	TRBV27	TRBJ2-5	TGTGCCAGCAGTGAGGGACAGGGCGTAGGGGAGACCCAGTACTTC	CASSEGQGVGETQYF
NA	NA	TRBV20-1	TRBJ2-7	TGCAGTGCTAGGCTGGTCATCCAGGGGAAAACCTACGAGCAGTACTTC	CSARLVIQGKTYEQYF
NA	NA	TRBV20-1	TRBJ1-1	TGCAGTGCTAGGGCAGGGACCCCCTTGAACACTGAAGCTTTCTTT	CSARAGTPLNTEAFF
TRBD1	many	TRBV5-1	TRBJ1-1	TGCGCCAGCAGCGCCCAGACAGGGACCAACACTGAAGCTTTCTTT	CASSAQTGTNTEAFF
NA	few	TRBV7-9	TRBJ2-5	TGTGCCAGCAGCTACCAACGGGGCCAAGAGACCCAGTACTTC	CASSYQRGQETQYF
NA	NA	TRBV3-1	TRBJ1-5	TGTGCCAGCAGCCATTTCAACCTTCCCAATCAGCCCCAGCATTTT	CASSHFNLPNQPQHF
NA	NA	TRBV20-1	TRBJ2-7	TGCAGTGCTAGAGATCCTTGGAACTCGGCGCGACAATACGAGCAGTACTTC	CSARDPWNSARQYEQYF
NA	NA	TRBV5-1	TRBJ1-2	TGCGCCAGCAGCTTGGGCGGGAACTCCTATGGCTACACCTTC	CASSLGGNSYGYTF
TRBD1	NA	TRBV11-2	TRBJ2-5	TGTGCCAGCAGCTTAGGGGGACAGGGACCCCAAGAGACCCAGTACTTC	CASSLGGQGPQETQYF
TRBD1	NA	TRBV5-1	TRBJ1-2	TGCGCCAGCAGCCCGGTCGGGACAGCTAACTATGGCTACACCTTC	CASSPVGTANYGYTF
NA	few	TRBV5-1	TRBJ1-3	TGCGCCAGCAGCAAGTTGGGGGGGAGCTCTGGAAACACCATATATTTT	CASSKLGGSSGNTIYF
NA	few	TRBV7-9	TRBJ1-2	TGTGCCAGCAGCAATTCCGGTTTCAAAATGGGAGGCTACACCTTC	CASSNSGFKMGGYTF
TRBD1	few	TRBV20-1	TRBJ2-5	TGCAGTGCTAGAGATAGTGGGACAGGACAAGAGACCCAGTACTTC	CSARDSGTGQETQYF
TRBD2	NA	TRBV11-3	TRBJ2-7	TGTGCCAGCGCGCCCAGCGGGAGACCCTACGAGCAGTACTTC	CASAPSGRPYEQYF
NA	NA	TRBV19	TRBJ1-2	TGTGCCAGTAGTTCCCTGGATGGGGGCTACTATGGCTACACCTTC	CASSSLDGGYYGYTF
NA	few	TRBV20-1	TRBJ1-2	TGCAGTGCTAGGGGGGGGCTACATGGCTACACCTTC	CSARGGLHGYTF
NA	NA	TRBV4-1	TRBJ2-7	TGCGCCAGCAGCCAACCGGGACGGCCTTTTGACGAGCAGTACTTC	CASSQPGRPFDEQYF
NA	many	TRBV6-1	TRBJ1-2	TGTGCCAGCAGCCACCTTGTCGGGGCCTATGGCTACACCTTC	CASSHLVGAYGYTF
NA	NA	TRBV7-2	TRBJ2-1	TGTGCCAGCAGCTTAGCAGTCGGTGAGCAGTTCTTC	CASSLAVGEQFF
NA	NA	TRBV5-1	TRBJ2-7	TGCGCCAGCAGCTTGGGGGCGACGGAGCAGTACTTC	CASSLGATEQYF
NA	NA	TRBV7-9	TRBJ2-1	TGTGCCAGCAGCTTAGTAGACGGCAATGAGCAGTTCTTC	CASSLVDGNEQFF
TRBD1	NA	TRBV5-1	TRBJ2-2	TGCGCCAGCAGTTCAGGGGGCCCCGGGGAGCTGTTTTTT	CASSSGGPGELFF
NA	NA	TRBV5-5	TRBJ1-5	TGTGCCAGCAGCCCCCTGGTAGCTCAGCCCCAGCATTTT	CASSPLVAQPQHF
NA	NA	TRBV20-1	TRBJ1-5	TGCAGTGCTAGCTTGGGTGTCGGCAATCAGCCCCAGCATTTT	CSASLGVGNQPQHF
NA	NA	TRBV19	TRBJ1-5	TGTGCCAGTAGTACCCTCCTAAATCAGCCCCAGCATTTT	CASSTLLNQPQHF
NA	NA	TRBV19	TRBJ2-1	TGTGCCAGTAGTACAAAGACGACGGGACTCGTATACAATGAGCAGTTCTTC	CASSTKTTGLVYNEQFF
NA	NA	TRBV2	TRBJ1-1	TGTGCCAGCAGCTTGCAGGGGACGGACACTGAAGCTTTCTTT	CASSLQGTDTEAFF
NA	NA	TRBV29-1	TRBJ1-2	TGCAGCGTTGAAGAGCAGGGTTATCGGGGCTACACCTTC	CSVEEQGYRGYTF